This is a list of T cell receptor beta chains from one sample in a study of Tregs in tolerant kidney transplant recipients. TCRdb's table, derived via immunoSEQ multiplex PCR, lists solely in-frame clones and lacks some. Of about 55,000 clones listed, about 90% are singletons. The source was CD8+ T cells from blood (PBMCs), collected 24 months after the transplant. The receptors shown here come from a human patient who received a combined kidney and bone marrow transplant. Some of these T cells may belong to the graft donor. The CDR3 runs from the conserved cysteine through the conserved F or W. A D gene is named only where the DNA matches it firmly. Size values are once, few and many counts, or a class for expanded clones, and some rows have none.

size	J	D	V	DNA	CDR3
.	TRBJ2-1	TRBD2	TRBV11-2	TGTGCCAGCAGGTCGGAGGGGTTTAGCGGGAGGGCCAGTCTTAATGAGCAGTTCTTC	CASRSEGFSGRASLNEQFF
once	TRBJ1-1	.	TRBV23-1	TGCGCCAGCAGTCCCCCCTACGCTGTATGGACTGAAGCTTTCTTT	CASSPPYAVWTEAFF
.	TRBJ1-2	TRBD1	TRBV7-8	TGTGCCAGCAGTGGGACAGGGGATGGCTACACCTTC	CASSGTGDGYTF
.	TRBJ2-3	.	TRBV15	TGTGCCACCAGCAGTTTAGCGACGCAGTATTTT	CATSSLATQYF
.	TRBJ1-2	.	TRBV7-9	TGTGCCAGCAGCTTAATTGTGTATTCCGACTATGGCTACACCTTC	CASSLIVYSDYGYTF
.	TRBJ2-3	.	TRBV7-9	TGTGCCAGCAGCCCAACCCGGGGTAGCACAGATACGCAGTATTTT	CASSPTRGSTDTQYF
.	TRBJ2-7	.	TRBV6-5	TGTGCCAGCAGTTACTCGACAGCCTACGAGCAGTACTTC	CASSYSTAYEQYF
once	TRBJ2-7	.	TRBV11-3	TGTGCCAGCAGCTTACTTATGGGCCACGAGCAGTACTTC	CASSLLMGHEQYF
.	TRBJ1-1	.	TRBV7-2	TGTGCCAGCAGCTTAATCTCCCCTGAAGCTTTCTTT	CASSLISPEAFF
once	TRBJ1-4	.	TRBV7-6	TGTGCCAGCAGCTTATCCCCGGGGGCTAATGAAAAACTGTTTTTT	CASSLSPGANEKLFF
once	TRBJ1-1	.	TRBV5-5	TGTGCCAGCAGCTTAAGCCGCGATGAAGCTTTCTTT	CASSLSRDEAFF
.	TRBJ2-1	TRBD1	TRBV13	TGTGCCAGCAGCGTTGGGGGACAGCGTTCTTATGAGCAGTTCTTC	CASSVGGQRSYEQFF
.	TRBJ2-1	.	TRBV15	TGTGCCACCAGCAGAGATATAGAGCGGTATAGGGACAATGAGCAGTTCTTC	CATSRDIERYRDNEQFF
.	TRBJ1-4	TRBD1	TRBV28	TGTGCCAGCAGTCCACAGGGGTCTAATGAAAAACTGTTTTTT	CASSPQGSNEKLFF
.	TRBJ1-1	.	TRBV2	TGTGCTAGAGAGGGAGGTACTGAAGCTTTCTTT	CAREGGTEAFF
.	TRBJ2-7	TRBD1	TRBV6-8	TGTGCCAGCAGCCCGCCCGGGACAGACTCCTACGAGCAGTACTTC	CASSPPGTDSYEQYF
.	TRBJ1-1	.	TRBV29-1	TGCAGCGTTGCCGAGTTCGGTGAAGCTTTCTTT	CSVAEFGEAFF
.	TRBJ1-1	.	TRBV7-8	TGTGCCAGCAGCTTATATGGGTCGGCGGGCACTGAAGCTTTCTTT	CASSLYGSAGTEAFF
.	TRBJ2-1	.	TRBV7-8	TGTGCCAGCAGCTTAGCCGGGATGGTGGCTGAGCAGTTCTTC	CASSLAGMVAEQFF
.	TRBJ2-1	TRBD2	TRBV7-6	TGTGCCAGCAGCTTAGCGGCCCGACTAGCGTCCTCCTACAATGAGCAGTTCTTC	CASSLAARLASSYNEQFF
.	TRBJ1-6	TRBD1	TRBV7-2	TGTGCCAGCAGCTTCAAATATCTGACAGGGGCCGCGGGTTCACCCCTCCACTTT	CASSFKYLTGAAGSPLHF
.	TRBJ2-7	TRBD1	TRBV19	TGTGCCAGTAGTGCGGCGCAACAGGGGTTCTACGAGCAGTACTTC	CASSAAQQGFYEQYF
.	TRBJ2-7	TRBD1	TRBV11-2	TGTGCCAGCTCAGGGACAGGGGGCATCTACGAGCAGTACTTC	CASSGTGGIYEQYF
.	TRBJ1-1	.	TRBV28	TGTGCCAGCAGTCCTCCGGGACTGGGTGGGGCTGAAGCTTTCTTT	CASSPPGLGGAEAFF
.	TRBJ2-7	TRBD1	TRBV27	TGTGCCAGCAGTCCCGGGACAGGGGGCTACGAGCAGTACTTC	CASSPGTGGYEQYF
once	TRBJ2-3	.	TRBV4-3	TGCGCCAGCAGCCAGTTACTAGGTCCAAGTTTTGATACGCAGTATTTT	CASSQLLGPSFDTQYF